This T cell receptor (beta chain) was retrieved from a study of preoperative IRX-2 immunotherapy in early breast cancer. Treatment: preoperative locoregional IRX-2 cytokine immunotherapy. Preoperative locoregional IRX-2 cytokine immunotherapy was tested in the phase Ib source study. Measured with immunoSEQ multiplex PCR; TCRdb has only the in-frame clones, and not every one. The data contain about 62,000 clones, approximately 94% of them singletons. The germline V gene has CDR1 MDHEN and CDR2 SYDVKM. The CDR3 length is 19 residues. With 7 bases clipped from V and 2 bases from J, the junction kept 16 bases outside the gene matches.

Specimen collection occurred from a patient treated with IRX-2 immunotherapy. This TCR was sampled from a human donor with breast cancer. This chain joins TRBV28 and TRBJ2-7; 14 positions agree with TRBD2. CDR3 coding DNA: TGTGCCAGCATTCCTACGGGACTAGCGGGAGAAGGGATGCCCTACGAGCAGTACTTC. It codes for CASIPTGLAGEGMPYEQYF.